The 23 T cell receptor beta chains in this list originate from one sample, sequenced in a study of blood T cell repertoires in COVID-19. Generated by immunoSEQ multiplex PCR, the TCRdb table keeps only in-frame clones and is missing some. The data show over 130,000 clones, roughly 81% seen once. Sequencing was performed on PBMCs or T cells enriched from blood (not recorded which). The receptor set was obtained from a woman aged 45-65 years with acute COVID-19.

The chain couples TRBV30 to TRBJ2-1; 9 nucleotides align to TRBD2. V shed 1 base and J 9 bases; nucleotides not matched to a gene: 19. Germline V CDR1 and CDR2: GTSNPN, SVGIG (reference sequence). The CDR3 totals 18 residues. CDR3 sequence reads: CAWSGMSSWVAGVVEQFF. In nucleotides, the CDR3 is TGTGCCTGGAGTGGGATGTCAAGTTGGGTAGCGGGAGTTGTTGAGCAGTTCTTC.

J is TRBJ1-2 and V is TRBV10-3; perhaps TRBD1 as D (6 bases). The CDR3 sequence is 13 residues long. Trimming stripped 2 bases from V and 9 bases from J, with 13 bases between. The germline V gene encodes CDR1 ENHRY and CDR2 SYGVKD. In nucleotides, the CDR3 is TGTGCCATCAGTGAGAATCAGGGGATGAGCTACACCTTC. Translated: CAISENQGMSYTF.

The chain combines TRBV10-1 with TRBJ2-1; 15 bases agree with TRBD2. This CDR3 comprises 14 residues. Germline loops: CDR1 WNHNN, CDR2 SYGVQD (reference sequence). Trimming cost V 4 bases and J 8 bases; bases outside gene matches: 0. This chain's CDR3 is CASSGTSGRDEQFF. The CDR3 DNA reads as TGCGCCAGCAGTGGGACTAGCGGGAGGGATGAGCAGTTCTTC.

The rearrangement links TRBV29-1 to TRBJ1-5, with TRBD1 as a possible D gene (6 bases). V was shortened by 4 bases and J by 11 bases, with 12 bases between the two germline ends. From germline, CDR1 is SQVTM and CDR2 ANQGSEA. The CDR3 is made up of 11 amino acids. The CDR3 nucleotides read TGCAGCGTTGGGTCCCAGGGGTCCCAGCATTTT. The encoded protein is CSVGSQGSQHF.

CDR3 region: CASSARGTEAFF. CDR3 sequence (DNA): TGTGCCAGCAGCGCCAGGGGGACTGAAGCTTTCTTT. The J gene is TRBJ1-1, the V gene TRBV11-3, with TRBD1 matching over 7 bases. V lost 5 bases to trimming and J lost 5 bases; unmatched junction nucleotides: 2. Germline CDR1 and CDR2: SGHNT and YENEEA. This CDR3 is 12 amino acids long.

This rearrangement joins TRBV18 to TRBJ1-4; 7 positions agree with TRBD1. This CDR3 comprises 16 residues. Losses at the gene ends were 2 bases for V and 2 bases for J; bases not matched to a gene: 5. The germline V gene encodes CDR1 KGHSH and CDR2 LQKENI. CDR3 loop: CASSPATGATNEKLFF. The DNA of the CDR3 is TGTGCCAGCTCACCAGCTACAGGGGCGACTAATGAAAAACTGTTTTTT.

The rearrangement joins TRBV2 to TRBJ2-2; no definite D call. CDR1 and CDR2 from the germline V gene are SNHLY and FYNNEI. V lost 8 bases to trimming and J lost 4 bases, with 11 bases between them. The CDR3 length is 13 residues. CDR3 sequence reads: CASAATSTGELFF. The CDR3 DNA reads TGTGCCAGCGCAGCGACCTCCACCGGGGAGCTGTTTTTT.

The rearrangement uses TRBV6-5 and TRBJ1-2; D is uncertain. CDR3 length equals 14 residues. V shed 6 bases and J shed 3 bases, with 14 bases lying between them. The germline V gene encodes CDR1 MNHEY and CDR2 SVGAGI. The CDR3 DNA reads as TGTGCCAGCAGCCTCCTTACAGTAGACTATGGCTACACCTTC. Its protein is CASSLLTVDYGYTF.

The V gene is TRBV7-8, the J gene TRBJ2-1; D might be TRBD2 (6 bases). V lost 0 bases and J 0 bases, leaving 9 bases between the germline ends. Germline V gene lookup returns CDR1 SGHVS and CDR2 FQNEAQ. CDR3 length: 16 residues. The CDR3 sequence is CASSLAAGISYNEQFF. CDR3 DNA: TGTGCCAGCAGCTTAGCGGCGGGAATCTCCTACAATGAGCAGTTCTTC.

This clone has a single count. V gene TRBV28 combines with J gene TRBJ2-2; maybe TRBD2 (6 bases). V lost 1 base and J lost 3, with 24 bases in between. The CDR3 has 20 residues. Germline V gives CDR1 MDHEN, CDR2 SYDVKM. The CDR3 DNA reads TGTGCCAGCAGTTTATCTGCTAGCGCTGGTCTCTATGGCTACACCGGGGAGCTGTTTTTT. Its protein product is CASSLSASAGLYGYTGELFF.

CDR3 DNA: TGTGCCAGCACCACCCCCACAAAGACCTACGAGCAGTACTTC. Its protein is CASTTPTKTYEQYF. V usage is TRBV11-2 and J usage is TRBJ2-7; D gene ambiguous. The length of the CDR3 is 14 residues. The V and J ends lost 7 bases and 2 bases respectively, with 15 bases between them. The germline CDR1 and CDR2 sequences are SGHAT and FQNNGV.

The CDR3 DNA follows: TGTGCCAGCTCACCTTCCAGCGGGGACACCGGGGAGCTGTTTTTT. This sequence encodes CASSPSSGDTGELFF. This rearrangement joins TRBV18 to TRBJ2-2; 7 bases line up with TRBD2. Germline V gives CDR1 KGHSH, CDR2 LQKENI. This CDR3 spans 15 amino acids. Trimming cost V 3 bases and J 3 bases; bases outside gene matches: 4.

This chain links TRBV4-2 with TRBJ1-6, with unresolved D. The CDR3 sequence is 13 residues long. Looked up from germline, CDR1 is LGHNA and CDR2 is YNFKEQ. V was cut by 1 base and J by 9 bases, with 7 bases left in between. CDR3: CASSQGTISPLHF. For the CDR3, the DNA is TGTGCCAGCAGCCAAGGAACAATTTCACCCCTCCACTTT.

A word on this clone: An end of the junction differs from the germline gene, which may be a read error. The chain links TRBV7-7 to TRBJ2-1; 12 bases are shared with TRBD2. This CDR3 spans 17 amino acids. Germline CDR1 reads SSHAT; CDR2 reads FNYEAQ (reference sequence). The CDR3 DNA follows: TGTGCTAGCAGCCCCAGACTAGCGGGAGAGGGGGTAAATGAGCAGTTCTTC. Protein sequence: CASSPRLAGEGVNEQFF.

In the case of this clone: At the DNA level, this CDR3 is encoded by other sequences in the same sample as well. This sequence joins TRBV5-8 and TRBJ2-7; D not certain. Germline V gene lookup returns CDR1 SGHTS and CDR2 YDEGEE. The CDR3 has 11 residues. The V and J ends lost 2 bases and 4 bases respectively, with 4 bases between them. The CDR3 spells CASSFSYEQYF. CDR3 bases: TGTGCCAGCAGCTTTTCTTACGAGCAGTACTTC.

The chain uses TRBV6-5 and TRBJ1-1, with D hard to call. With 8 bases removed from V and 4 bases from J, the gap between germline ends came to 14 bases. This CDR3 has 13 residues. The germline CDR1 and CDR2 sequences are MNHEY and SVGAGI. The CDR3 spells CASHNRGRTEAFF. CDR3 nucleotides: TGTGCCAGCCACAACCGTGGGCGCACTGAAGCTTTCTTT.

J is TRBJ1-2 and V is TRBV4-2, with a possible D match to TRBD1 (5 bases). With 0 bases removed from V and 3 bases from J, the gap between germline ends came to 11 bases. The CDR3 has 15 residues. The germline V gene has CDR1 LGHNA and CDR2 YNFKEQ. CDR3 sequence: CASSQDWAGDYGYTF. CDR3 sequence (DNA): TGTGCCAGCAGCCAAGATTGGGCGGGGGACTATGGCTACACCTTC.

The chain links TRBV28 to TRBJ1-4, with D unresolved. Germline V gene data show CDR1 as MDHEN and CDR2 as SYDVKM. Deletions cut 1 base from V and 7 bases from J, with 4 bases between. CDR3 length: 12 residues. In DNA form, the CDR3 reads TGTGCCAGCAGTTTATCGGGTGAAAAACTGTTTTTT. Protein product: CASSLSGEKLFF. Combining the CDR3 with reference TRBV28 and TRBJ1-4 gives the whole variable domain DVKVTQSSRYLVKRTGEKVFLECVQDMDHENMFWYRQDPGLGLRLIYFSYDVKMKEKGDIPEGYSVSREKKERFSLILESASTNQTSMYLCASSLSGEKLFFGSGTQLSVL.

This clone was detected only a few times. The genes are TRBV6-5 and TRBJ2-1; maybe TRBD1 (5 bases). Germline CDR1 and CDR2: MNHEY and SVGAGI. V lost 7 bases to trimming and J lost 14 bases, with 15 bases between them. The CDR3 consists of 11 residues. The CDR3 region has the DNA TGTGCCAGCATCCTAATGGGGCAGAAGTTCTTC. Translating it yields CASILMGQKFF.

V usage is TRBV27 and J usage is TRBJ2-5, with 14 bases identical to TRBD2. The CDR3 is 16 amino acids. CDR1 is MNHEY and CDR2 is SMNVEV in the germline V gene (reference sequence). Trimming removed 6 bases from V and 2 bases from J; junction bases left unmatched: 5. DNA of the CDR3: TGTGCCAGCAGAGGACTAGCGGGAGGTCAACAAGAGACCCAGTACTTC. This encodes CASRGLAGGQQETQYF.

J is TRBJ2-7 and V is TRBV3-1 (or the pseudogene TRBV3-2), with TRBD2 matching 8 bases. V trimming: 4 bases; J trimming: 2 bases; junction bases outside the gene matches: 7. CDR1 is LGHDT and CDR2 is YNNKEL in the germline V gene (reference sequence). There are 15 residues in the CDR3. The CDR3 spells CASSPSTSGPYEQYF. As DNA, the CDR3 is TGTGCCAGCAGCCCCAGCACTAGCGGCCCCTACGAGCAGTACTTC.

The J gene is TRBJ1-6, the V gene TRBV6-1, with a tentative D call TRBD1 (5 bases). Trimming pared 2 bases from V and 7 bases from J, leaving 12 bases between. The CDR3 is 15 residues long. Germline V gene lookup returns CDR1 MNHNS and CDR2 SASEGT. The CDR3 is CASSEQGLLNSPLHF. The CDR3 coding sequence is TGTGCCAGCAGTGAACAGGGTTTATTGAATTCACCCCTCCACTTT.

The V gene is TRBV19, the J gene TRBJ1-4, with D unclear. The germline gives CDR1 LNHDA, CDR2 SQIVND (reference sequence). The CDR3 sequence is 15 residues long. Trimming took off 3 bases at V and 6 bases at J, with 14 bases between the two ends. CDR3 amino acids: CASSIYRGSDEKLFF. CDR3 DNA: TGTGCCAGTAGTATTTATCGGGGATCTGATGAAAAACTGTTTTTT.